A single sample is the source of the 29 T cell receptor beta chains below, sequenced in a study of beta chain features in type 1 diabetes. cDNA synthesis used the whole RNA isolate, giving expressed TCRB sequences. Produced via immunoSEQ multiplex PCR; TCRdb's table is partial and in-frame only. The table has about 620,000 clones, roughly 16% seen once; the top ten hold around 0.095%. Input material: naive CD4+ T cells from blood. All receptors derive from a man aged 18 to 29 in good health.

This clone was observed a few times. CDR3 protein: CASSQGLAVQYNEQFF. CDR3 DNA: TGCGCCAGCAGCCAGGGACTAGCGGTACAGTACAATGAGCAGTTCTTC. The genes are TRBV4-3 and TRBJ2-1, with 11 bases aligning to TRBD2. The junction had 5 bases not matched to a gene; V was cut back by 3 bases and J by 4 bases. From germline, CDR1 is LGHNA and CDR2 YSLEER. The CDR3 consists of 16 residues.

Remarks on this clone: This specimen includes other DNA sequences encoding the same CDR3. The chain has TRBV20-1 and TRBJ1-2; D unresolved. CDR3 length: 11 amino acids. CDR1 and CDR2 (germline): DFQATT, SNEGSKA (reference sequence). V was clipped by 1 base and J by 7 bases, with 7 bases between them. CDR3: CSARGAGGYTF. For the CDR3, the DNA is TGCAGTGCTAGAGGAGCCGGTGGCTACACCTTC.

The table lists this clone with a few counts. This chain connects TRBV4-3 to TRBJ2-1; D might be TRBD2 (5 bases). Trimming removed 0 bases at V and 11 bases at J, with 11 bases between. CDR3 length: 13 amino acids. Germline V lookup: CDR1 LGHNA, CDR2 YSLEER. CDR3 sequence: CASSQETSHKQFF. The CDR3 DNA reads TGCGCCAGCAGCCAAGAAACTAGTCATAAGCAGTTCTTC.

About this clone: At one end, the junction sequence differs from germline, possibly due to a read error. This chain links TRBV7-9 with TRBJ2-3; D possibly corresponds to TRBD1 (5 bases). This CDR3 spans 16 amino acids. Germline CDR1 is SEHNR and CDR2 is FQNEAQ (reference sequence). In DNA, the CDR3 is TGTGTCAGCAGCCCCATGGGGCCAGTACTTACATATACGCAGTATTTT. This gives the protein CVSSPMGPVLTYTQYF.

The rearrangement links TRBV20-1 to TRBJ2-7; possible D gene TRBD1, 5 bases. CDR1 is DFQATT and CDR2 is SNEGSKA in the germline V gene (reference sequence). Trimming took off 6 bases at V and 4 bases at J, with 10 bases between the two ends. The CDR3 runs to 11 residues. In nucleotides, the CDR3 is TGCAGTGCCATCAGGGCGTACGAGCAGTACTTC. Translation: CSAIRAYEQYF.

In this sample, this clone turned up a few times. The chain employs TRBV10-3 and TRBJ2-7; a possible D gene is TRBD1 (6 bases). The CDR3 has 14 residues. Germline V gene sequence: CDR1 ENHRY, CDR2 SYGVKD. Trimming removed 2 bases from V and 2 bases from J, with 10 bases in between. In nucleotides, the CDR3 is TGTGCCATCAGTGAGGACAGGTCCCCCTACGAGCAGTACTTC. Protein: CAISEDRSPYEQYF.

This clone came up a few times. The chain joins TRBV28 to TRBJ1-1, with unresolved D. The CDR3 is made up of 12 amino acids. Deletions cut 7 bases from V and 3 bases from J, with 9 bases between. CDR1 is MDHEN, CDR2 SYDVKM, per germline. CDR3 nucleotide sequence: TGTGCCAGCAAGCAGAGGGACACTGAAGCTTTCTTT. Its protein is CASKQRDTEAFF.

This clone turned up a few times. J is TRBJ2-3 and V is TRBV29-1, with TRBD2 as a possible D gene (6 bases). CDR3 length equals 11 residues. V lost 7 bases, J lost 7 bases, and 12 bases lay in between. From germline, CDR1 is SQVTM and CDR2 ANQGSEA. The CDR3 is CSGGAPHTQYF. Here the CDR3 DNA reads TGCAGCGGCGGGGCCCCCCATACGCAGTATTTT.

V gene TRBV2 combines with J gene TRBJ1-2, with 10 bases that match TRBD1. This CDR3 comprises 17 residues. The V gene end was trimmed by 4 bases and the J gene end by 1 base; junction bases not matched to a gene: 9. The V gene's germline CDR1 is SNHLY and CDR2 FYNNEI. The CDR3 protein is CASSADRGLVNNYGYTF. The DNA for the CDR3 is TGTGCCAGCAGTGCGGACAGGGGGTTGGTGAATAACTATGGCTACACCTTC.

J is TRBJ2-1 and V is TRBV15; D is perhaps TRBD1 (7 bases). CDR1 is LNHNV, CDR2 YYDKDF, per germline (reference sequence). The CDR3 covers 15 residues. The V end lost 1 base, the J end lost 3 bases, and 10 bases lay between the germline ends. In DNA form, the CDR3 reads TGTGCCACCAGCAGAGCCCAGGGGGGCTACAATGAGCAGTTCTTC. Its protein product is CATSRAQGGYNEQFF.

The V and J genes are TRBV4-3 and TRBJ2-3; the match to TRBD2 covers 9 bases. This CDR3 comprises 19 residues. Per germline, CDR1 LGHNA and CDR2 YSLEER. V dropped 1 base and J dropped 2; count of bases not matched to a gene: 13. The CDR3 DNA follows: TGCGCCAGCAGCCAAGGGGGGCTAGCGGGACTCTGGACCACAGATACGCAGTATTTT. This gives the protein CASSQGGLAGLWTTDTQYF.

The chain carries TRBV5-1 and TRBJ2-1; no definite D call. V lost 0 bases, J lost 5 bases, and 6 bases lay in between. Germline V gene sequence: CDR1 SGHRS, CDR2 YFSETQ. The CDR3 has 13 residues. The CDR3 nucleotides read TGCGCCAGCAGCTTGGATGGGGACAATGAGCAGTTCTTC. Its translation is CASSLDGDNEQFF. Full variable domain (missing parts from reference TRBV5-1 and TRBJ2-1): KAGVTQTPRYLIKTRGQQVTLSCSPISGHRSVSWYQQTPGQGLQFLFEYFSETQRNKGNFPGRFSGRQFSNSRSEMNVSTLELGDSALYLCASSLDGDNEQFFGPGTRLTVL.

This chain joins TRBV4-1 and TRBJ2-5; 10 bases fit TRBD2. Per germline, CDR1 MGHRA and CDR2 YSYEKL. The CDR3 runs to 17 residues. Trimming removed 4 bases from V and 6 bases from J; junction bases left unmatched: 14. In DNA form, the CDR3 reads TGCGCCAGCAGCCCGTTGGTGGGAAGCGGGAGGGGTAAGACCCAGTACTTC. Translating it yields CASSPLVGSGRGKTQYF.

The V call is TRBV18, the J call TRBJ1-6; TRBD1 is a possible D gene (6 bases). Trimming took off 3 bases at V and 6 bases at J, with 12 bases between the two ends. This CDR3 has 15 residues. Looked up from germline, CDR1 is KGHSH and CDR2 is LQKENI. CDR3 in amino acids: CASSPLGQPNSPLHF. The CDR3 DNA sequence: TGTGCCAGCTCACCCCTTGGACAGCCTAATTCACCCCTCCACTTT.

The CDR3 sequence: CASSSRAGENTEAFF. CDR3 nucleotides: TGTGCCAGCAGTTCGAGAGCCGGGGAGAACACTGAAGCTTTCTTT. This chain uses TRBV6-6 with TRBJ1-1; D remains unclear. Germline loops: CDR1 MNHNY, CDR2 SVGAGI (reference sequence). The CDR3 runs to 15 residues. Between the trimmed V and J ends, which lost 4 bases and 1 base, there was a span of 13 bases.

This clone was seen more than once but under ten times. The V call is TRBV5-4, the J call TRBJ2-7; possibly TRBD2 for D (5 bases). V shed 2 bases and J shed 5 bases, with 17 bases lying between them. CDR3 size: 15 residues. From germline, CDR1 is SGHNT and CDR2 YYREEE (reference sequence). The CDR3 is CASSLPRGSLDEQYF. The CDR3, as DNA: TGTGCCAGCAGCTTACCCCGAGGGAGTCTCGACGAGCAGTACTTC.

A few counts support this clone. V gene TRBV6-1 combines with J gene TRBJ2-4; 13 bases agree with TRBD2. V dropped 6 bases and J dropped 4; count of bases not matched to a gene: 3. Germline loops: CDR1 MNHNS, CDR2 SASEGT. The CDR3 sequence is 15 residues long. As DNA, the CDR3 is TGTGCCAGCAGCCAGGGACTAGCGGGGAAAAACATTCAGTACTTC. Its translation: CASSQGLAGKNIQYF.

The rearrangement uses TRBV25-1 and TRBJ2-5, with a tentative D call TRBD2 (5 bases). Germline loops: CDR1 MGHDK, CDR2 SYGVNS. The CDR3 runs 12 residues. Trimming removed 6 bases from V and 7 bases from J, with 12 bases in between. CDR3 loop: CASRDSLWTQYF. The CDR3 DNA reads TGTGCCAGCAGGGACTCCCTGTGGACCCAGTACTTC.

The chain links TRBV6-5 to TRBJ2-4; 10 nucleotides align to TRBD2. V was pared by 2 bases and J by 5 bases, with 3 bases of the junction left unmatched. Per germline, CDR1 MNHEY and CDR2 SVGAGI. This CDR3 contains 15 residues. The CDR3 region is CASSYGTSAQNIQYF. The CDR3 bases are TGTGCCAGCAGTTACGGGACTAGCGCCCAAAACATTCAGTACTTC.

The rearrangement uses TRBV2 and TRBJ2-5; the D gene could be TRBD1 or TRBD2 (6 bases each). Germline-derived CDR1 and CDR2 are SNHLY and FYNNEI. The CDR3 runs to 14 residues. Deletions cut 7 bases from V and 4 bases from J, with 16 bases between. The CDR3 reads CASNLGGVGETQYF. The CDR3 coding sequence is TGTGCCAGCAACTTGGGGGGCGTGGGAGAGACCCAGTACTTC.

In its sample, this clone was seen a few times. V gene TRBV10-3 combines with J gene TRBJ2-1, with D possibly TRBD1 on 6 matching bases. V shed 10 bases and J shed 6 bases, with 19 bases lying between them. Germline-derived CDR1 and CDR2 are ENHRY and SYGVKD. The CDR3 is made up of 14 amino acids. CDR3 residues: CASLREKGGNEQFF. DNA for the CDR3: TGTGCCAGCCTCCGGGAAAAAGGGGGCAATGAGCAGTTCTTC.

This clone was counted only a few times. The identical CDR3 is also encoded by other nucleotide sequences in the sample. The chain uses TRBV5-1 and TRBJ1-5; 8 bases map to TRBD1. V gave up 2 bases and J gave up 6 bases; unmatched junction bases: 4. From germline, CDR1 is SGHRS and CDR2 YFSETQ. The CDR3 length is 14 residues. This CDR3 reads CASSLGQGGQPQHF. The CDR3 DNA reads TGCGCCAGCAGCTTAGGACAGGGCGGTCAGCCCCAGCATTTT.

The V and J genes are TRBV6-1 and TRBJ2-7; TRBD1 matches 9 bases. V shed 4 bases and J 5 bases; nucleotides not matched to a gene: 9. The CDR3 consists of 15 residues. From germline, CDR1 is MNHNS and CDR2 SASEGT. CDR3 residues: CASSGGQGGYDEQYF. The CDR3, as DNA: TGTGCCAGCAGTGGGGGACAGGGAGGGTATGACGAGCAGTACTTC.

V and J are TRBV10-3 and TRBJ2-2; D is possibly TRBD1 (5 bases). Germline-derived CDR1 and CDR2 are ENHRY and SYGVKD. Between the trimmed V and J ends, which lost 8 bases and 4 bases, there was a span of 14 bases. The CDR3 is made up of 14 amino acids. The CDR3 here is CAISQGPGTGELFF. The CDR3 nucleotides read TGTGCCATCTCTCAGGGTCCTGGCACCGGGGAGCTGTTTTTT.

The table lists this clone with a count of one. J is TRBJ1-2 and V is TRBV5-1, with D hard to call. V gave up 0 bases and J gave up 4 bases, with 22 bases separating them. CDR3 length: 18 residues. CDR1 is SGHRS and CDR2 is YFSETQ in the germline V gene. The CDR3 reads CASSLGTRTALLAYGYTF. The CDR3 bases are TGCGCCAGCAGCTTGGGGACGAGGACGGCCCTGCTGGCCTATGGCTACACCTTC.

There are a few counts of this clone. The genes are TRBV29-1 and TRBJ1-2, with D unclear. CDR3 length equals 13 residues. Germline CDR1 is SQVTM and CDR2 is ANQGSEA. Trimming pared 1 base from V and 5 bases from J, leaving 11 bases between. CDR3 DNA: TGCAGCGTTGAAGGGGAGGGAGTTTATGGCTACACCTTC. This sequence encodes CSVEGEGVYGYTF.

The V call is TRBV15, the J call TRBJ1-5, with a possible D match to TRBD1 (6 bases). Germline lookup yields CDR1 LNHNV and CDR2 YYDKDF (reference sequence). Trimming took off 0 bases at V and 0 bases at J, with 18 bases between the two ends. This CDR3 is built from 19 residues. The CDR3 DNA sequence: TGTGCCACCAGCAGAGATGTGGGAACAGGGTCGTATAGCAATCAGCCCCAGCATTTT. Residues: CATSRDVGTGSYSNQPQHF.

This clone was counted only a few times. The same CDR3 can be traced to other DNA sequences in this sample. This rearrangement joins TRBV29-1 to TRBJ1-5; 8 nucleotides match TRBD1. Germline CDR1 and CDR2: SQVTM and ANQGSEA. Losses at the gene ends were 2 bases for V and 7 bases for J; bases not matched to a gene: 1. CDR3 length: 12 amino acids. The CDR3 loop reads CSVETGGQPQHF. CDR3 nucleotide sequence: TGCAGCGTTGAAACAGGGGGACAGCCCCAGCATTTT. Full variable domain (remainder filled in from reference TRBV29-1 and TRBJ1-5): SAVISQKPSRDICQRGTSLTIQCQVDSQVTMMFWYRQQPGQSLTLIATANQGSEATYESGFVIDKFPISRPNLTFSTLTVSNMSPEDSSIYLCSVETGGQPQHFGDGTRLSIL.

V and J are TRBV6-5 and TRBJ2-5, with D possibly being TRBD1 (6 bases). The CDR3 is made up of 12 amino acids. V gave up 8 bases and J gave up 6 bases, with 13 bases separating them. Looked up from germline, CDR1 is MNHEY and CDR2 is SVGAGI. The CDR3 coding sequence is TGTGCCAGCGGGGCAGGGGATAAGACCCAGTACTTC. This encodes CASGAGDKTQYF.